Sequencing of this T cell receptor (beta chain) was carried out in a study of post-analysis software for immune sequencing data. This clonotype was seen repeatedly, ten times or more. The antigen is not known. The length of the CDR3 is 13 residues. Trimming took 7 bases from V and 1 from J, leaving 10 bases between them. CDR1 and CDR2 from the germline V gene are MNHEY and SVGEGT. Study-level points and caveats: Higher frequency in patients than in controls was seen for roughly five TRBV segments, with TRBV5-6, TRBV5-1 and TRBV20-1 among them. Relative to controls, patients with multiple sclerosis showed significantly lower normalized Chao1 diversity.

Unique molecular identifiers were carried by the TCR beta cDNA libraries. MiXCR, run by TCRdb on the PCR reads, gives a single entry per CDR3 protein. The sample has some 260,000 distinct CDR3 sequences, 35% to 45% seen once. Sequencing used blood. The chain recombines TRBV6-2 or TRBV6-3 with TRBJ1-1; possibly TRBD1 for D (5 bases). The clonotype was recovered from a girl aged 10 to 17 with multiple sclerosis. Written as DNA, the CDR3 is TGTGCCAGCACAGACGGGGGGAACACTGAAGCTTTCTTT. Amino acids: CASTDGGNTEAFF.